The 28 T cell receptor beta chains listed next were all sequenced from one sample in a study of cytomegalovirus exposure and HLA in healthy donors. A multiplex PCR was run with 60 Vbeta primers and 13 Jbeta primers. TCRdb's table, derived via immunoSEQ multiplex PCR, lists solely in-frame clones and lacks some. The top ten clones hold 1.4% to 1.5% of a sample with over 150,000 clones, 70% to 85% of them seen once. The sequencing sample was made of PBMCs. The receptors were sampled from a young woman in good health and CMV-seropositive.

The chain combines TRBV19 with TRBJ1-2; D ambiguous. CDR1 is LNHDA, CDR2 SQIVND, per germline (reference sequence). The CDR3 is 12 amino acids. Deletions cut 7 bases from V and 0 bases from J, with 6 bases between. The CDR3 DNA is TGTGCCAGTACGGGAGCTAACTATGGCTACACCTTC. This encodes CASTGANYGYTF.

The chain couples TRBV29-1 to TRBJ2-5; perhaps TRBD2 as D (5 bases). The CDR3 is 15 residues long. Germline V gene sequence: CDR1 SQVTM, CDR2 ANQGSEA. The CDR3 region has the DNA TGCAGGGAATCGTGCGGGCCAGTGTACCAAGAGACCCAGTACTTC. Translated: CRESCGPVYQETQYF.

On this clone: Other DNA sequences within the sample encode an identical CDR3. This chain links TRBV27 with TRBJ2-1; the D is unclear. The germline gives CDR1 MNHEY, CDR2 SMNVEV (reference sequence). This CDR3 region has 14 residues. Trimming left V 3 bases short and J 2 bases short, with 8 bases between. In nucleotides, the CDR3 is TGTGCCAGCAGTTTGGGTAGCCCCTACAATGAGCAGTTCTTC. It codes for CASSLGSPYNEQFF.

The chain carries TRBV7-8 and TRBJ1-5; D remains unclear. The CDR3 runs 15 residues. Trimming stripped 6 bases from V and 1 base from J, with 13 bases between. Germline V gene lookup returns CDR1 SGHVS and CDR2 FQNEAQ. The CDR3 region is CASSPVLGSNQPQHF. CDR3 in DNA: TGTGCCAGCAGTCCGGTTTTGGGCAGCAATCAGCCCCAGCATTTT. Drawing the rest from reference TRBV7-8 and TRBJ1-5, the complete variable domain is GAGVSQSPRYKVAKRGQDVALRCDPISGHVSLFWYQQALGQGPEFLTYFQNEAQLDKSGLPSDRFFAERPEGSVSTLKIQRTQQEDSAVYLCASSPVLGSNQPQHFGDGTRLSIL.

CDR3 bases: TGTGCCAGCAGCCCCTATGCCTCGGAGACCCAGTACTTC. Protein sequence: CASSPYASETQYF. The chain combines TRBV7-8 with TRBJ2-5; D not certain. V was trimmed by 5 bases and J by 5 bases, leaving 12 bases between them. The CDR3 contains 13 residues. Germline CDR1 and CDR2: SGHVS and FQNEAQ.

The V call is TRBV7-2, the J call TRBJ2-7; D gene uncertain. The CDR3 totals 14 residues. CDR1 is SGHTA, CDR2 FQGNSA, per germline. The germline V and J ends were trimmed by 2 bases and 4 bases, with 12 bases remaining between them. CDR3 nucleotides: TGTGCCAGCAGCTTACGGCAGGTTAAGTACGAGCAGTACTTC. Its translation: CASSLRQVKYEQYF.

V and J are TRBV23-1 and TRBJ2-7; maybe TRBD2 (6 bases). TRBV23-1 is an ORF, with its function uncertain. This CDR3 comprises 16 residues. Trimming removed 0 bases from V and 5 bases from J, with 17 bases in between. The CDR3 loop is CASSQSMGDLGNEQYF. In DNA, the CDR3 is TGCGCCAGCAGTCAATCGATGGGGGACTTGGGAAACGAGCAGTACTTC.

This clone has only a few counts. For the CDR3, the DNA is TGCGCCAGCAGCGCCCGGACAACCTACGAGCAGTACTTC. This translates into CASSARTTYEQYF. The chain is built from TRBV4-1 and TRBJ2-7; tentative D call: TRBD1 (5 bases). V was cut by 5 bases and J by 2 bases, with 10 bases left in between. Germline V gene lookup returns CDR1 MGHRA and CDR2 YSYEKL. CDR3 size: 13 residues.

V is TRBV5-6 and J is TRBJ2-7; tentatively, D is TRBD1 (6 bases). Deletions cut 3 bases from V and 6 bases from J, with 13 bases between. Germline V gene sequence: CDR1 SGHDT, CDR2 YYEEEE. CDR3 length: 13 amino acids. The CDR3 loop reads CASSWGPGTEQYF. In DNA, the CDR3 is TGTGCCAGCAGCTGGGGGCCAGGGACCGAGCAGTACTTC.

This chain links TRBV7-6 with TRBJ2-6, with TRBD1 matching over 8 bases. With V trimmed by 5 bases and J by 3 bases, 12 bases remained unmatched. Germline V lookup: CDR1 SGHVS, CDR2 FNYEAQ. This CDR3 is 18 amino acids long. CDR3 DNA: TGTGCCAGCAGCGATCCCTACAGGGGGAAAGGTGGGGCCAACGTCCTGACTTTC. Translation: CASSDPYRGKGGANVLTF. Full variable domain (outside the CDR3, taken from reference TRBV7-6 and TRBJ2-6): GAGVSQSPRYKVTKRGQDVALRCDPISGHVSLYWYRQALGQGPEFLTYFNYEAQQDKSGLPNDRFSAERPEGSISTLTIQRTEQRDSAMYRCASSDPYRGKGGANVLTFGAGSRLTVL.

The chain is built from TRBV12-5 and TRBJ2-3; 7 bases match TRBD1. Germline V lookup: CDR1 LGHNT, CDR2 FRNRAP. V was pared by 1 base and J by 0 bases, with 7 bases of the junction left unmatched. This CDR3 has 17 amino acids. The CDR3 protein is CASGLALQGISTDTQYF. The DNA of the CDR3 is TGTGCTAGTGGTTTGGCCTTACAGGGGATCAGCACAGATACGCAGTATTTT. The whole variable domain, filled in from reference TRBV12-5 and TRBJ2-3, reads DARVTQTPRHKVTEMGQEVTMRCQPILGHNTVFWYRQTMMQGLELLAYFRNRAPLDDSGMPKDRFSAEMPDATLATLKIQPSEPRDSAVYFCASGLALQGISTDTQYFGPGTRLTVL.

The chain carries TRBV29-1 and TRBJ2-1; 10 nucleotides line up with TRBD2. V lost 4 bases and J lost 3; bases outside the gene matches: 3. CDR3 length equals 14 residues. Germline CDR1 is SQVTM and CDR2 is ANQGSEA. DNA of the CDR3: TGCAGCGTTGGAGGACTAGCGGACTACAATGAGCAGTTCTTC. Translation: CSVGGLADYNEQFF.

The J gene is TRBJ2-1, the V gene TRBV7-2; 9 bases align to TRBD1. The CDR3 runs to 15 residues. V was clipped by 4 bases and J by 3 bases; unmatched bases: 4. Germline CDR1 SGHTA, CDR2 FQGNSA. The DNA of the CDR3 is TGTGCCAGCAGCTGGGACAGGGCGGGCTACAATGAGCAGTTCTTC. Protein sequence: CASSWDRAGYNEQFF.

The chain is built from TRBV7-2 and TRBJ1-5; D is ambiguous. The V and J ends lost 2 bases and 5 bases respectively, with 13 bases between them. Germline V gene data show CDR1 as SGHTA and CDR2 as FQGNSA. CDR3 size: 15 residues. The CDR3 is CASSLRWNEDQPQHF. The CDR3 DNA follows: TGTGCCAGCAGCTTACGATGGAACGAGGATCAGCCCCAGCATTTT. The entire variable domain, with the rest obtained from reference TRBV7-2 and TRBJ1-5, is as follows: GAGVSQSPSNKVTEKGKDVELRCDPISGHTALYWYRQSLGQGLEFLIYFQGNSAPDKSGLPSDRFSAERTGGSVSTLTIQRTQQEDSAVYLCASSLRWNEDQPQHFGDGTRLSIL.

V gene TRBV28 combines with J gene TRBJ1-1, with D hard to call. Germline loops: CDR1 MDHEN, CDR2 SYDVKM. V was clipped by 6 bases and J by 11 bases, with 13 bases between them. The length of the CDR3 is 11 residues. DNA for the CDR3: TGTGCCAGCAGCTCCCTATCTCGGGCTTTCTTT. Translation: CASSSLSRAFF.

The chain has TRBV5-1 and TRBJ2-3; 10 nucleotides line up with TRBD1. The CDR3 runs to 16 residues. The trim removed 2 bases at V and 1 base at J, leaving 4 bases unmatched. CDR1 and CDR2 from the germline V gene are SGHRS and YFSETQ. The chain's CDR3 is CASSFAGTGGTDTQYF. The CDR3 DNA reads as TGCGCCAGCAGCTTCGCCGGGACAGGGGGCACAGATACGCAGTATTTT.

CDR3 residues: CASLGTSYEQYF. The CDR3, as DNA: TGCGCCAGTCTTGGGACATCCTACGAGCAGTACTTC. This chain connects TRBV10-2 to TRBJ2-7; D may be TRBD1 (6 bases). V shed 9 bases and J shed 1 base, with 10 bases lying between them. This CDR3 has 12 amino acids. Germline V gives CDR1 WSHSY, CDR2 SAAADI.

The chain combines TRBV25-1 with TRBJ2-2; TRBD2 aligns across 9 bases. Trimming at V came to 4 bases and at J to 2 bases, leaving 5 bases not matched to a gene. The length of the CDR3 is 16 residues. Looked up from germline, CDR1 is MGHDK and CDR2 is SYGVNS. The CDR3 protein is CASSVAGASNTGELFF. DNA of the CDR3: TGTGCCAGCAGTGTAGCGGGGGCTTCAAACACCGGGGAGCTGTTTTTT.

Remarks on this clone: Compared with germline, one end of the junction differs, possibly owing to a read error. This CDR3 is also generated by other DNA sequences in the sample. This chain uses TRBV11-2 with TRBJ2-7; TRBD1 agrees at 7 bases. CDR1 is SGHAT and CDR2 is FQNNGV in the germline V gene. The CDR3 totals 14 residues. CDR3 in DNA: TGTGCTAGCAGCTGGGACAGCTCACACTACGAGCAGTACTTC. Its protein product is CASSWDSSHYEQYF.

This clone was seen a handful of times. The chain joins TRBV28 to TRBJ2-7; 11 nucleotides align to TRBD2. This CDR3 comprises 15 residues. With 6 bases clipped from V and 4 bases from J, the junction kept 8 bases outside the gene matches. The germline V gene has CDR1 MDHEN and CDR2 SYDVKM. Here the CDR3 reads CASSTTSGSLYEQYF. The CDR3 DNA sequence: TGTGCCAGCAGCACCACTAGCGGGAGCTTATACGAGCAGTACTTC.

The V gene is TRBV5-6, the J gene TRBJ2-3, with a tentative D call TRBD2 (6 bases). The CDR3 length is 18 residues. Germline CDR1 SGHDT, CDR2 YYEEEE. V was pared by 6 bases and J by 1 base, with 24 bases between. DNA for the CDR3: TGTGCCAGCACCCCGTGGGGACTGAACGTGAAAGGCACAGATACGCAGTATTTT. Protein product: CASTPWGLNVKGTDTQYF.

This rearrangement joins TRBV11-1 to TRBJ2-5; 9 nucleotides line up with TRBD2. The germline CDR1 and CDR2 sequences are SGHAT and FQDESV (reference sequence). The CDR3 is 15 amino acids. The V segment lost 6 bases and the J segment 4 bases; nucleotides outside the gene matches: 9. Written as DNA, the CDR3 is TGTGCCAGCAGTTCCAGGACTAGCGTTGGAGAGACCCAGTACTTC. It specifies CASSSRTSVGETQYF.

The chain employs TRBV28 and TRBJ2-7; TRBD1 matches 7 bases. This CDR3 contains 13 residues. The V gene end was trimmed by 5 bases and the J gene end by 2 bases; junction bases not matched to a gene: 3. CDR1 MDHEN and CDR2 SYDVKM come from the germline V gene. Here the CDR3 reads CASSDRVPYEQYF. CDR3 DNA: TGTGCCAGCAGTGACAGGGTCCCCTACGAGCAGTACTTC.

The rearrangement uses TRBV11-3 and TRBJ2-1; D call uncertain. Trimming stripped 4 bases from V and 0 bases from J, with 10 bases between. The CDR3 sequence is 15 residues long. The germline CDR1 and CDR2 sequences are SGHNT and YENEEA. In DNA form, the CDR3 reads TGTGCCAGCAGCTCCCGTTTTAGCTCCTACAATGAGCAGTTCTTC. It yields the protein CASSSRFSSYNEQFF.

The rearrangement links TRBV6-5 to TRBJ1-2; TRBD1 matches at 9 bases. The CDR3 has 14 amino acids. The germline gives CDR1 MNHEY, CDR2 SVGAGI. The J segment lost 5 bases and the V segment lost 4 bases, leaving 5 bases of the junction unmatched. CDR3 region: CASSWDRDYYGYTF. CDR3 sequence (DNA): TGTGCCAGCAGTTGGGACAGGGACTATTATGGCTACACCTTC.

In its sample, this clone was seen once. This chain links TRBV27 with TRBJ2-7, with a possible D match to TRBD2 (7 bases). This CDR3 comprises 18 residues. The V and J ends lost 2 bases and 2 bases respectively, with 22 bases between them. Germline V lookup: CDR1 MNHEY, CDR2 SMNVEV (reference sequence). The CDR3 coding sequence is TGTGCCAGCAGTTTACTGAACTCAAGACGGGGGGCACCCTACGAGCAGTACTTC. The encoded protein is CASSLLNSRRGAPYEQYF.

The chain employs TRBV4-1 and TRBJ2-7; D unclear. CDR1 and CDR2 from the germline V gene are MGHRA and YSYEKL. The CDR3 consists of 13 residues. Trimming pared 1 base from V and 7 bases from J, leaving 11 bases between. Here the CDR3 DNA reads TGCGCCAGCAGCCAAGTGGGCGAAAGGGAGCAGTACTTC. Residues: CASSQVGEREQYF.

There are a few counts of this clone. Compared with germline, one end of the junction differs, possibly owing to a read error. V usage is TRBV11-2 and J usage is TRBJ2-7, with TRBD1 as a possible D gene (5 bases). Germline CDR1 reads SGHAT; CDR2 reads FQNNGV. The CDR3 loop spans 13 amino acids. CDR3 DNA: TGTGCCAGCGGCTTGACAGCTACCTACGAGCAGTACTTC. Amino acids: CASGLTATYEQYF.